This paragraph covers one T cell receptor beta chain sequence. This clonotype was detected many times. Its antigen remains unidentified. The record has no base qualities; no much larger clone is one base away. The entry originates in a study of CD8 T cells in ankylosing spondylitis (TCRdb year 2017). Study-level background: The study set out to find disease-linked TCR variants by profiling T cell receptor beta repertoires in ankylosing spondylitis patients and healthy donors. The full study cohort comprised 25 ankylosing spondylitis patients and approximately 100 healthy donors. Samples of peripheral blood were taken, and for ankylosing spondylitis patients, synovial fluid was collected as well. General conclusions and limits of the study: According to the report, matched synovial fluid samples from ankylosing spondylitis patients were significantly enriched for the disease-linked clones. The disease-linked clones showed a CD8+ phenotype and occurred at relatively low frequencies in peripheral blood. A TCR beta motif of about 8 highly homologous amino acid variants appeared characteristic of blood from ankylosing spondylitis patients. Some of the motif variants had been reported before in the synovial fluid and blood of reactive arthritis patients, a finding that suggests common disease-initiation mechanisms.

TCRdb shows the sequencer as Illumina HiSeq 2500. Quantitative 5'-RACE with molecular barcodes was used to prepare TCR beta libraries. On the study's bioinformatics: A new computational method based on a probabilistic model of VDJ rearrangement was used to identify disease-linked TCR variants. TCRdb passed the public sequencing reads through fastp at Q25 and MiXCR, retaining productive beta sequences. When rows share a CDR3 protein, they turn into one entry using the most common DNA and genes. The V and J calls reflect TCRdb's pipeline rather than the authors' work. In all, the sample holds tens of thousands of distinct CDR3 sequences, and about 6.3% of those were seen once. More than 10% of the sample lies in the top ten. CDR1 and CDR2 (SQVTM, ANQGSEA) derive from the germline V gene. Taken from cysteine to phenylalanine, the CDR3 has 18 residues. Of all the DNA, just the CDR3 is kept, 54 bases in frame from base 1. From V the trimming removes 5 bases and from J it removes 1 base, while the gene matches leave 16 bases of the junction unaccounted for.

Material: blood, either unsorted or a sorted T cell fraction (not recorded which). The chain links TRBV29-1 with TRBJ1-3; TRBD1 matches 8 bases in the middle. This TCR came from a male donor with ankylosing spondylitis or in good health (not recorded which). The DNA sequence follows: TGCAGCGTTACCGGACAGGGAGGTTTCGGAGAGTCTGGAAACACCATATATTTT. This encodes CSVTGQGGFGESGNTIYF.